This TCR beta chain is from a study of OX40 agonist ivuxolimab in advanced cancers. Overall study: The patients' treatment was ivuxolimab, an agonistic anti-OX40 (CD134) antibody. The dose of intravenous ivuxolimab that patients received every 2 weeks ranged from 0.01 to 10 mg/kg.

Germline assignment: CDR1 SGHAT and CDR2 FQNNGV. This CDR3 contains 12 residues. Deletions cut 1 base from V and 5 bases from J, with 4 bases between. Findings and caveats of the study: Relative to CD4+, CD8+ T cells held more expanded clones on average. Among the lowest peripheral clonal expansion occurred in 0.1-3.0 mg/kg partial responders.

As for this clone: The antigen is unknown.

Generated by immunoSEQ multiplex PCR, the TCRdb table keeps only in-frame clones and is missing some. The sample contains fewer than 90,000 clones, roughly 80% of which appear only once. The sequencing used CD4+ or CD8+ T cells sorted from blood, collected in a trial of the OX40 agonist ivuxolimab. The V and J genes are TRBV11-2 and TRBJ2-3; the D is unclear. The receptor was derived from an adult with an advanced solid tumor such as melanoma, head and neck, liver or kidney cancer. The CDR3: CASSLGVDTQYF. The CDR3 DNA reads as TGTGCCAGCAGCTTAGGGGTAGATACGCAGTATTTT.